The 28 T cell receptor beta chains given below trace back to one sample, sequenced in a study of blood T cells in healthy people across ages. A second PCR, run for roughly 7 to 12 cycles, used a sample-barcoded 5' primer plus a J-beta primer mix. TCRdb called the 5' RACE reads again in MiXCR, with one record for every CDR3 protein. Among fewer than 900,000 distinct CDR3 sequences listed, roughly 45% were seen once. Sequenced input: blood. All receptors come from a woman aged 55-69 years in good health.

The CDR3 sequence is CASSERARGEAFF. The CDR3 bases are TGCGCCAGCAGTGAGCGGGCTCGGGGTGAAGCTTTCTTT. V gene TRBV10-2 combines with J gene TRBJ1-1; D gene ambiguous. With 2 bases removed from V and 7 bases from J, the gap between germline ends came to 11 bases. The CDR3 totals 13 residues. Germline loops: CDR1 WSHSY, CDR2 SAAADI.

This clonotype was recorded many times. CDR3 region: CSARPGLAGDNHYEQYF. DNA for the CDR3: TGCAGTGCTAGACCGGGACTAGCGGGAGACAATCACTACGAGCAGTACTTC. The genes are TRBV20-1 and TRBJ2-7, with TRBD2 matching over 14 bases. The CDR3 consists of 17 residues. With 2 bases clipped from V and 3 bases from J, the junction kept 9 bases outside the gene matches. CDR1 is DFQATT, CDR2 SNEGSKA, per germline (reference sequence).

The DNA of the CDR3 is TGTGCCAGCAGTCCTAGCGTACGATCCTACGAGCAGTACTTC. Encoded protein: CASSPSVRSYEQYF. This chain uses TRBV7-9 with TRBJ2-7; D may be TRBD2 (6 bases). This CDR3 is built from 14 residues. The germline V and J ends were trimmed by 6 bases and 1 base, with 13 bases remaining between them. Looked up from germline, CDR1 is SEHNR and CDR2 is FQNEAQ (reference sequence).

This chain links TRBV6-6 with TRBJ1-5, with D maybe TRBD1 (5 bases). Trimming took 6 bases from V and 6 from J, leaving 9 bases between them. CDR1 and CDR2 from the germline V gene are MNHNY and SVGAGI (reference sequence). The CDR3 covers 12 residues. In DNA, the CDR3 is TGTGCCAGCAGCCACGGGGGTCAGCCCCAGCATTTT. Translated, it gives CASSHGGQPQHF.

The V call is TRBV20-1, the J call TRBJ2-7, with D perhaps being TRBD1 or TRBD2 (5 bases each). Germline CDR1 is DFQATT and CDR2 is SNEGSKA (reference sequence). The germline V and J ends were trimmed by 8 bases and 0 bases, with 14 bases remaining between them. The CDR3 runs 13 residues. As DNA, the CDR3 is TGCAGTTCCCGGGACCCGAGCTCCTACGAGCAGTACTTC. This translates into CSSRDPSSYEQYF.

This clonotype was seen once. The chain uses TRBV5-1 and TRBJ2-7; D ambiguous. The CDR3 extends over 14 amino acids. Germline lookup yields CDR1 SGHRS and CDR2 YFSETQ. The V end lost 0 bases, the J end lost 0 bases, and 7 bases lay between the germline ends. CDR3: CASSLGHPSYEQYF. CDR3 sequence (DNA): TGCGCCAGCAGCTTGGGACACCCCTCCTACGAGCAGTACTTC. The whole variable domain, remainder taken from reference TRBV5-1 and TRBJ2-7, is KAGVTQTPRYLIKTRGQQVTLSCSPISGHRSVSWYQQTPGQGLQFLFEYFSETQRNKGNFPGRFSGRQFSNSRSEMNVSTLELGDSALYLCASSLGHPSYEQYFGPGTRLTVT.

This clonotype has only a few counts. This CDR3 is CASSPPPGGDNEQFF. The CDR3 bases are TGTGCCAGCTCACCACCGCCGGGAGGGGACAATGAGCAGTTCTTC. V gene TRBV18 combines with J gene TRBJ2-1; 8 nucleotides align to TRBD2. The length of the CDR3 is 15 residues. Germline trimming cut 0 bases from V and 5 bases from J; bases unmatched to any gene: 3. Germline lookup yields CDR1 KGHSH and CDR2 LQKENI.

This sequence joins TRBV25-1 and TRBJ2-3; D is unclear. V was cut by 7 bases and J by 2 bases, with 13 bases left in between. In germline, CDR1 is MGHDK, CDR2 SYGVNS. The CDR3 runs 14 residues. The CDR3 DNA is TGTGCCAGCACCAGGACCGGTACCACAGATACGCAGTATTTT. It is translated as CASTRTGTTDTQYF.

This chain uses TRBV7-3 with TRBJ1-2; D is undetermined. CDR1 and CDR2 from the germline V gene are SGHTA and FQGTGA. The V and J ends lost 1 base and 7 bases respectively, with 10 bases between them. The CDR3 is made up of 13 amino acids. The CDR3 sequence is CASSLNKNSGYTF. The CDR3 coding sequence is TGTGCCAGCAGCTTAAACAAAAATAGTGGCTACACCTTC.

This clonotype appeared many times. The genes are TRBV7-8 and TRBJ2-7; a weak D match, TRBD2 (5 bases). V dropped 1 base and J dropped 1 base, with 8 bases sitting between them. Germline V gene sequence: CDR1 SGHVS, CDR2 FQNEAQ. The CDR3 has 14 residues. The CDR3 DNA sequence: TGTGCCAGCAGCTTAGGGCGGGCTTCCTACGAGCAGTACTTC. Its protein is CASSLGRASYEQYF.

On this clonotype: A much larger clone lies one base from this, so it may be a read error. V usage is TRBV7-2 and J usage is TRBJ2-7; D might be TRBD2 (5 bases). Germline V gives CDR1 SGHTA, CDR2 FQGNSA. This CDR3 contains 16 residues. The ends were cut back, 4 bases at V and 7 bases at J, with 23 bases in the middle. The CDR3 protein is CASSSAPDLAYNEQYF. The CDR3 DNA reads TGTGCCAGCAGCTCCGCCCCGGATCTAGCCTACAATGAGCAGTACTTC.

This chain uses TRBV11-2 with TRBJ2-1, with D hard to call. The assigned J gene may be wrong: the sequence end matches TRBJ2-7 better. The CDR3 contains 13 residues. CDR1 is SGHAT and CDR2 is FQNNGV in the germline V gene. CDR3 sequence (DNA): TGTGCCAGCAGCTTAAAGTCCTACAATGAGCAGTACTTC. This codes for CASSLKSYNEQYF.

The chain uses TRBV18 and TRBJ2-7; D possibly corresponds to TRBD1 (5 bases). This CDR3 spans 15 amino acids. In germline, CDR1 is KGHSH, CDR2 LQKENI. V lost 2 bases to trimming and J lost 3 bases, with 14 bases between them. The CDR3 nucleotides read TGTGCCAGCTCACCATATCTGGGGCCGAACTACGAGCAGTACTTC. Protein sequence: CASSPYLGPNYEQYF.

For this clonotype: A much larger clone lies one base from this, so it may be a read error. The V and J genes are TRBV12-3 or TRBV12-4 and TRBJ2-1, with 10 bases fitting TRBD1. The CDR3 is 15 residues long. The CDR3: CASRGWDRGYSEQFF. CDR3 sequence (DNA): TGTGCCAGCAGGGGGTGGGACAGGGGATACAGTGAGCAGTTCTTC.

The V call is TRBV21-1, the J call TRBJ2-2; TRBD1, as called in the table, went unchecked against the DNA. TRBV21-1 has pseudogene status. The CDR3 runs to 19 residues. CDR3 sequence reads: CASTDLPSGTGTNTGELFF. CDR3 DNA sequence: TGTGCCAGCACCGACCTACCCTCCGGGACAGGGACGAACACCGGGGAGCTGTTTTTT.

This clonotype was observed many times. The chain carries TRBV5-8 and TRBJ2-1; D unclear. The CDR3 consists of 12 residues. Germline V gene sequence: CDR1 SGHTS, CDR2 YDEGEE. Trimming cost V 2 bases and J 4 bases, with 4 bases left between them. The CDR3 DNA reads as TGTGCCAGCAGCTTTGGGTACAATGAGCAGTTCTTC. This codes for CASSFGYNEQFF.

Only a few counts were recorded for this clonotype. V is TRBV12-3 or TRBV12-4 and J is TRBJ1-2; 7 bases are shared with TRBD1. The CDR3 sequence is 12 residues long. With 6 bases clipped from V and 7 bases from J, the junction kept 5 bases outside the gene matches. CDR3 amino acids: CASSPGQIGYTF. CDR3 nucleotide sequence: TGTGCCAGCAGCCCGGGACAGATTGGCTACACCTTC.

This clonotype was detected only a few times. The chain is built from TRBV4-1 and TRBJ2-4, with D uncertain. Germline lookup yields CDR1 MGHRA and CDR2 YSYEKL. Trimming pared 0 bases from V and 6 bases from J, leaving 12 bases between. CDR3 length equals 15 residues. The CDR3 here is CASSQDAFRSNIQYF. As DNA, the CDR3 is TGCGCCAGCAGCCAAGATGCCTTCCGTTCAAACATTCAGTACTTC.

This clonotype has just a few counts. The CDR3 sequence: CASRTSYEQYF. The CDR3 coding sequence is TGTGCCAGCAGGACAAGCTACGAGCAGTACTTC. This rearrangement joins TRBV6-2 or TRBV6-3 to TRBJ2-7, with unresolved D. Germline V gives CDR1 MNHEY, CDR2 SVGEGT. This CDR3 has 11 residues. V was clipped by 6 bases and J by 3 bases, with 6 bases between them.

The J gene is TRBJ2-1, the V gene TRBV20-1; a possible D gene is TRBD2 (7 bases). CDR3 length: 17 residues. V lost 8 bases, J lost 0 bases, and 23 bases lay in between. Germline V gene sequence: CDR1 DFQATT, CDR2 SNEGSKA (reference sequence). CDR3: CSSWRGGARGSYNEQFF. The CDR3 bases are TGCAGTTCGTGGAGGGGGGGGGCCAGGGGCTCCTACAATGAGCAGTTCTTC.

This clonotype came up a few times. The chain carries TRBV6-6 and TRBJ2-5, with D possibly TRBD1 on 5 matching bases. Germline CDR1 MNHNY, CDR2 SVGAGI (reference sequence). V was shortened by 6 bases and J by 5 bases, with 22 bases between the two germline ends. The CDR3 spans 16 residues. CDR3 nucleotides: TGTGCCAGCAGAAAAGAGGTCAGGGTGCTAAAGGAGACCCAGTACTTC. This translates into CASRKEVRVLKETQYF.

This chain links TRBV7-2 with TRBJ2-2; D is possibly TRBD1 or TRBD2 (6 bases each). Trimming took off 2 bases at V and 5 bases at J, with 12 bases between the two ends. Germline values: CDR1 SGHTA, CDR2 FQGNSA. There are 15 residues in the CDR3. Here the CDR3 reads CASSLKGGGTGELFF. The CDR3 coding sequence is TGTGCCAGCAGCTTAAAGGGGGGCGGAACCGGGGAGCTGTTTTTT. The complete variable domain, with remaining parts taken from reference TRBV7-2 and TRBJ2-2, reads GAGVSQSPSNKVTEKGKDVELRCDPISGHTALYWYRQSLGQGLEFLIYFQGNSAPDKSGLPSDRFSAERTGGSVSTLTIQRTQQEDSAVYLCASSLKGGGTGELFFGEGSRLTVL.

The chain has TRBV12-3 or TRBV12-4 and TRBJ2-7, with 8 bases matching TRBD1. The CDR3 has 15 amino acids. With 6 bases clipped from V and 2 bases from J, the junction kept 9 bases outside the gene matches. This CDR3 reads CASRTDRGDPYEQYF. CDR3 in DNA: TGTGCCAGCAGGACTGACAGGGGAGATCCCTACGAGCAGTACTTC.

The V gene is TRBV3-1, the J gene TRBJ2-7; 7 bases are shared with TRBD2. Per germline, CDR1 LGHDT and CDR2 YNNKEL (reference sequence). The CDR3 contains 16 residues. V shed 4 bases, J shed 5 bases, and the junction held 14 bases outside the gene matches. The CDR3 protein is CASSRAGVLASDEQYF. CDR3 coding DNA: TGTGCCAGCAGCCGCGCGGGGGTGTTGGCCTCTGACGAGCAGTACTTC.

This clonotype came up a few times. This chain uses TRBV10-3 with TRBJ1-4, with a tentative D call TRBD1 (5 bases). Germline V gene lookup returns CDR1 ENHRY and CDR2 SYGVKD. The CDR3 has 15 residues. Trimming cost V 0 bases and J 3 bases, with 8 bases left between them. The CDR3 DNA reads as TGTGCCATCAGTGAGTCCAGGGCTGCTAATGAAAAACTGTTTTTT. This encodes CAISESRAANEKLFF.

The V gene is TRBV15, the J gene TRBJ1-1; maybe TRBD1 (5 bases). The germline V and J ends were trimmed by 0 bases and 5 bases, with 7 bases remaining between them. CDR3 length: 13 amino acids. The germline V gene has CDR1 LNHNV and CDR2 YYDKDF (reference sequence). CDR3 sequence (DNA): TGTGCCACCAGCAGAGATCCAGGGACTGAAGCTTTCTTT. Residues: CATSRDPGTEAFF.

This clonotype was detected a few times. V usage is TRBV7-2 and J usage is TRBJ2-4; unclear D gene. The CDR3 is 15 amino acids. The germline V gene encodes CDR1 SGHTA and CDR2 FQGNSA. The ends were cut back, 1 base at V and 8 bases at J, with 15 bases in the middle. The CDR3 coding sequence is TGTGCCAGCAGCTTAGGTGGGGAATCTTCGGACATTCAGTACTTC. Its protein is CASSLGGESSDIQYF.

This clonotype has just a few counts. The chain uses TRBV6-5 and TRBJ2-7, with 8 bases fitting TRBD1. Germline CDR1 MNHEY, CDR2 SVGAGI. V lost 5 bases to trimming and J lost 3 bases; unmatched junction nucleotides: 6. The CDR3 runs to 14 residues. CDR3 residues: CASSPDRGDYEQYF. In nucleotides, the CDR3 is TGTGCCAGCAGTCCCGACAGGGGTGACTACGAGCAGTACTTC.